The sequence of this T cell receptor beta chain was determined in a study of CD8 T cells in ankylosing spondylitis. Regarding the study as a whole: A TCR beta motif made of several highly homologous variants seemed typical of ankylosing spondylitis blood. Reported data indicate significant enrichment of disease-linked clones within matched ankylosing spondylitis synovial fluid.

Libraries for TCR beta were made by quantitative 5'-RACE with molecular barcodes. TCRdb independently ran MiXCR on the 5' RACE reads; one entry per CDR3 protein. Among more than 300,000 distinct CDR3 sequences listed, 6.5% to 10% were seen once. The sample holds a few counts of this clonotype. Its antigen is unidentified. CDR1 and CDR2 from the germline V gene are SGHRS and YFSETQ. With 0 bases removed from V and 3 bases from J, the gap between germline ends came to 7 bases. The CDR3 loop spans 13 amino acids. This chain joins TRBV5-1 and TRBJ2-7; the D is unclear. Sequences were obtained from blood, either unsorted or a sorted T cell fraction (not recorded which). The sequence was collected from a male donor with ankylosing spondylitis. The CDR3 reads CASSLDWDYEQYF. The CDR3, as DNA: TGCGCCAGCAGCTTGGACTGGGACTACGAGCAGTACTTC. Based on the CDR3 plus reference TRBV5-1 and TRBJ2-7, the full variable domain is KAGVTQTPRYLIKTRGQQVTLSCSPISGHRSVSWYQQTPGQGLQFLFEYFSETQRNKGNFPGRFSGRQFSNSRSEMNVSTLELGDSALYLCASSLDWDYEQYFGPGTRLTVT.